The 9 T cell receptor beta chains presented below share a single source sample, sequenced in a study of identifying expanded T cells in peripheral blood (dated by TCRdb to the late 2010s). Receptor libraries were prepared by the immunoSEQ multiplex PCR assay. TCRdb limited this immuneACCESS table to in-frame rearrangements with V and J called. A share of clones is missing; checked studies link under half to unresolved V genes, and the rest is unexplained. The table for this sample lists about 90,000 clones; 88% of them were counted only once. Under 6% of the sample is taken by the ten largest. What was sequenced was blood. The receptors originated from a person aged 18 to 75 in good health.

The V gene is TRBV10-3, the J gene TRBJ2-1, with 12 nucleotides matching TRBD1. The CDR3 is 17 amino acids. The germline CDR1 and CDR2 sequences are ENHRY and SYGVKD. Germline trimming cut 10 bases from V and 3 bases from J; bases unmatched to any gene: 13. The CDR3 region is CATHGVGDRGHYNEQFF. The CDR3 DNA sequence: TGTGCCACCCACGGGGTGGGGGACAGGGGGCACTACAATGAGCAGTTCTTC.

This clone was seen more than once but under ten times. V usage is TRBV6-4 and J usage is TRBJ1-1, with TRBD1 matching 8 bases. This CDR3 is 14 amino acids long. Germline CDR1 and CDR2: MRHNA and SNTAGT. V lost 3 bases to trimming and J lost 4 bases; unmatched junction nucleotides: 4. CDR3 coding DNA: TGTGCCAGCAGTGAGGACAGGGCAAGCACTGAAGCTTTCTTT. It translates to CASSEDRASTEAFF.

The rearrangement uses TRBV6-6 and TRBJ1-2, with D unclear. From germline, CDR1 is MNHNY and CDR2 SVGAGI (reference sequence). This CDR3 has 12 amino acids. Trimming left V 5 bases short and J 8 bases short, with 12 bases between. This CDR3 is CASSRTAQGYTF. Here the CDR3 DNA reads TGTGCCAGCAGTAGGACTGCCCAGGGCTACACCTTC.

The J gene is TRBJ1-5, the V gene TRBV2; D is unresolved. This CDR3 has 13 amino acids. The ends were cut back, 2 bases at V and 3 bases at J, with 5 bases in the middle. Germline V gives CDR1 SNHLY, CDR2 FYNNEI. DNA for the CDR3: TGTGCCAGCAGTGAAATTAACAATCAGCCCCAGCATTTT. Its translation is CASSEINNQPQHF.

The chain recombines TRBV29-1 with TRBJ1-3, with D tentatively TRBD1 (6 bases). The CDR3 is made up of 13 amino acids. Germline CDR1 and CDR2: SQVTM and ANQGSEA. The V and J ends lost 7 bases and 0 bases respectively, with 10 bases between them. CDR3 residues: CSAGGHSGNTIYF. For the CDR3, the DNA is TGCAGCGCCGGGGGCCACTCTGGAAACACCATATATTTT.

V and J are TRBV6-6 and TRBJ1-1; TRBD1 might be the D (6 bases). From germline, CDR1 is MNHNY and CDR2 SVGAGI (reference sequence). V gave up 6 bases and J gave up 7 bases, with 18 bases separating them. The CDR3 is 14 residues long. The CDR3 region is CASSERGTEDEAFF. Written as DNA, the CDR3 is TGTGCCAGCAGCGAGAGGGGGACGGAGGATGAAGCTTTCTTT.

This chain links TRBV19 with TRBJ2-7; TRBD1 might be the D (6 bases). The germline CDR1 and CDR2 sequences are LNHDA and SQIVND (reference sequence). Between the trimmed V and J ends, which lost 5 bases and 3 bases, there was a span of 14 bases. CDR3 length: 14 amino acids. Here the CDR3 DNA reads TGTGCCAGTAGTGGGGGCCAGACTTTCTACGAGCAGTACTTC. Residues: CASSGGQTFYEQYF.

The V and J genes are TRBV18 and TRBJ2-7; 9 bases align to TRBD1. Germline assignment: CDR1 KGHSH and CDR2 LQKENI. Losses at the gene ends were 0 bases for V and 3 bases for J; bases not matched to a gene: 6. This CDR3 comprises 16 residues. For the CDR3, the DNA is TGTGCCAGCTCACCACCGAGAGGACAGGGGCTCTACGAGCAGTACTTC. Its translation: CASSPPRGQGLYEQYF.

The rearrangement joins TRBV10-3 to TRBJ2-1; 11 bases align to TRBD2. Germline CDR1 is ENHRY and CDR2 is SYGVKD. The V segment lost 4 bases and the J segment 4 bases; nucleotides outside the gene matches: 3. This CDR3 region has 15 residues. The CDR3 here is CAISATSGGYNEQFF. CDR3 DNA sequence: TGTGCCATCAGTGCTACTAGCGGGGGTTACAATGAGCAGTTCTTC.